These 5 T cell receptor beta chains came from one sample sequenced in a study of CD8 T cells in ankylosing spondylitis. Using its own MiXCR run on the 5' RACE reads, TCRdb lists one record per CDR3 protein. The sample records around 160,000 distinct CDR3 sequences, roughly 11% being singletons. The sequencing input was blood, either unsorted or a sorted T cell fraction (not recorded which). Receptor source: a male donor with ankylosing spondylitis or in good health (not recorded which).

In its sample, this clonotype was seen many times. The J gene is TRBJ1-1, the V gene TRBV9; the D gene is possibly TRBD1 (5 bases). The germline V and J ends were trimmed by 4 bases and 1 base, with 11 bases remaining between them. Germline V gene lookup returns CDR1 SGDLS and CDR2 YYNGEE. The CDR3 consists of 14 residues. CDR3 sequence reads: CASSLNRPNTEAFF. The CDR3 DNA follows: TGTGCCAGCAGCTTGAACAGGCCGAACACTGAAGCTTTCTTT. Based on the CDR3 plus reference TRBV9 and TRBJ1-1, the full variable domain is DSGVTQTPKHLITATGQRVTLRCSPRSGDLSVYWYQQSLDQGLQFLIQYYNGEERAKGNILERFSAQQFPDLHSELNLSSLELGDSALYFCASSLNRPNTEAFFGQGTRLTVV.

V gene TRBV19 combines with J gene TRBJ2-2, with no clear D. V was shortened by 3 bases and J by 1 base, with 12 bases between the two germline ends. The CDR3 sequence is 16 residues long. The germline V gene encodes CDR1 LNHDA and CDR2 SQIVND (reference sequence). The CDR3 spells CASSIPRRRNTGELFF. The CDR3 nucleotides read TGTGCCAGTAGTATCCCCCGTCGGAGGAACACCGGGGAGCTGTTTTTT. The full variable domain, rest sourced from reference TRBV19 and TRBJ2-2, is DGGITQSPKYLFRKEGQNVTLSCEQNLNHDAMYWYRQDPGQGLRLIYYSQIVNDFQKGDIAEGYSVSREKKESFPLTVTSAQKNPTAFYLCASSIPRRRNTGELFFGEGSRLTVL.

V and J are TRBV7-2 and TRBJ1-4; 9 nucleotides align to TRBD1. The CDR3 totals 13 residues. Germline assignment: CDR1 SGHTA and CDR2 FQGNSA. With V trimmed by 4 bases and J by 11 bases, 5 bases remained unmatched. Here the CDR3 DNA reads TGTGCCAGCAGCTGGGACAGGGAAGGCAAACTGTTTTTT. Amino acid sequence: CASSWDREGKLFF.

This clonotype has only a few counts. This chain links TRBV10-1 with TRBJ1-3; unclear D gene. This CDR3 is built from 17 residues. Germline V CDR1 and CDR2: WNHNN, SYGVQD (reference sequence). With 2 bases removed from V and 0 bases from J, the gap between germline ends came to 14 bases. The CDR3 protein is CASSEEEGFHSGNTIYF. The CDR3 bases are TGCGCCAGCAGTGAGGAAGAAGGGTTTCACTCTGGAAACACCATATATTTT.

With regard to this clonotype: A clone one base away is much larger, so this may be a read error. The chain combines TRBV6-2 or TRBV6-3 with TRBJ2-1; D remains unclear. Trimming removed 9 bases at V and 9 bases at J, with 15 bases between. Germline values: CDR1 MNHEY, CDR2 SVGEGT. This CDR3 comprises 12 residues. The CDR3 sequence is CARIKQPGEQFF. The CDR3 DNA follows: TGTGCCAGAATAAAGCAGCCGGGTGAGCAGTTCTTC.